Detailed here is one T cell receptor beta chain. As yet, its antigen is unknown. These data are taken from a study of cytomegalovirus exposure and HLA in healthy donors. CDR1 and CDR2 from the germline V gene are LNHDA and SQIVND (reference sequence). Trimming shortened V by 8 bases and J by 8 bases, and 19 bases separated the two germline ends. This CDR3 has 15 residues. The donors were in the roughly 120-subject validation cohort, distinct from the roughly 600-subject first cohort. The data were produced by immunoSEQ multiplex PCR, yet TCRdb's version contains in-frame clones alone and is incomplete. The sample carries some 130,000 clones, 80% to 90% recorded once. Broader study findings: Most TCR sequences were rare, but some public TCRs occurred in many donors. Associated with cytomegalovirus, according to the listing, were about 160 TCR beta chains.

This receptor was obtained from a woman under 30 in good health and CMV-seronegative. Source material: PBMCs. J is TRBJ1-6 and V is TRBV19, with D possibly TRBD1 on 5 matching bases. CDR3 bases: TGTGCCAGTGGAGAGATGGCCCGGGGGGATTCACCCCTCCACTTT. This codes for CASGEMARGDSPLHF.